The 5 T cell receptor beta chains below all came from one sample that was sequenced in a study of shared clonotypes between healthy human individuals. Selected positively for CCR7 and CD45RO-negative, naive CD8 cells excluded terminally differentiated effector memory CD45RA+ cells. Profiling relied on immunoSEQ multiplex PCR, and the TCRdb table lists in-frame clones only, not all of them. The sample holds about 2 million clones, approximately 94% seen once. Sample: naive CD8+ T cells sorted from blood. These TCRs come from a man aged 18 to 35 in good health.

The rearrangement links TRBV11-3 to TRBJ2-2; TRBD2 aligns across 11 bases. The CDR3 has 17 amino acids. The germline V gene has CDR1 SGHNT and CDR2 YENEEA. V shed 3 bases, J shed 3 bases, and the junction held 6 bases outside the gene matches. As DNA, the CDR3 is TGTGCCAGCAGCTTTATAGCGGGAGGGCCGGACACCGGGGAGCTGTTTTTT. Translating it yields CASSFIAGGPDTGELFF. Filled out from reference TRBV11-3 and TRBJ2-2, the complete variable domain reads EAGVVQSPRYKIIEKKQPVAFWCNPISGHNTLYWYLQNLGQGPELLIRYENEEAVDDSQLPKDRFSAERLKGVDSTLKIQPAELGDSAVYLCASSFIAGGPDTGELFFGEGSRLTVL.

The rearrangement links TRBV4-1 to TRBJ2-1, with 9 positions matching TRBD2. The germline V gene has CDR1 MGHRA and CDR2 YSYEKL. The CDR3 covers 15 residues. The V segment lost 0 bases and the J segment 8 bases; nucleotides outside the gene matches: 5. CDR3 bases: TGCGCCAGCAGCCAAGAGGGTAGCGGGAGAGATGAGCAGTTCTTC. This sequence encodes CASSQEGSGRDEQFF.

This chain uses TRBV7-2 with TRBJ1-5; 7 bases map to TRBD1. With V trimmed by 6 bases and J by 2 bases, 7 bases remained unmatched. Per the germline V gene, CDR1 is SGHTA and CDR2 is FQGNSA. The CDR3 loop spans 15 amino acids. The CDR3 sequence: CASRWGTARNQPQHF. The CDR3 DNA reads as TGTGCCAGCAGGTGGGGGACAGCCCGCAATCAGCCCCAGCATTTT.

Of note for this clone: Other DNA sequences within the sample encode an identical CDR3. The V call is TRBV27, the J call TRBJ2-7; the D gene could be TRBD1 or TRBD2 (6 bases each). CDR1 and CDR2 from the germline V gene are MNHEY and SMNVEV (reference sequence). The CDR3 has 14 amino acids. Deletions cut 7 bases from V and 4 bases from J, with 17 bases between. The CDR3 spells CASKWGQGTYEQYF. CDR3 in DNA: TGTGCCAGCAAGTGGGGGCAGGGGACTTACGAGCAGTACTTC.

This clone was picked up one time. This chain joins TRBV27 and TRBJ1-2; D is unclear. Germline values: CDR1 MNHEY, CDR2 SMNVEV (reference sequence). The CDR3 loop spans 14 amino acids. V was cut by 7 bases and J by 7 bases, with 19 bases left in between. DNA of the CDR3: TGTGCCAGCACCCCCGGTAGACACATGGGTGGCTACACCTTC. It encodes CASTPGRHMGGYTF.